This T cell receptor (beta chain) emerged from a study of PD-1 blockade in classical Hodgkin lymphoma. Some clones are missing from TCRdb's copy, which holds only in-frame ones; the method was immunoSEQ multiplex PCR. The top ten clones hold over 9% of a sample with 95,000 or so clones, around 80% of them seen once. By share, this clone ranks as medium-sized. Every patient had relapsed following autologous stem cell transplantation, and cohorts differed in brentuximab vedotin exposure. V was shortened by 0 bases and J by 2 bases, with 13 bases between the two germline ends. Per germline, CDR1 SQVTM and CDR2 ANQGSEA. This CDR3 has 15 residues.

The specimen comprised peripheral blood mononuclear cells (PBMCs), sampled at baseline. The receptor was derived from a human donor with classical Hodgkin lymphoma. J is TRBJ1-1 and V is TRBV29-1; D not certain. The CDR3 DNA follows: TGCAGCGTTGAAGATCGGGAGGCCATCAACACTGAAGCTTTCTTT. Translated, it gives CSVEDREAINTEAFF.